The entry that follows covers one TCR beta chain sequence. Antigen: not known. There are 13 residues in the CDR3. V was clipped by 4 bases and J by 8 bases, with 12 bases between them. In germline, CDR1 is SGHNT, CDR2 YYREEE (reference sequence). This sample was taken from a study of cytomegalovirus exposure and HLA in healthy donors. Study findings and constraints: The study designated 150 to 200 TCR beta chains cytomegalovirus-associated.

Assay used: immunoSEQ multiplex PCR; TCRdb lists only in-frame clones, some missing. The sample has 90,000 to 130,000 clones; roughly 90% are singletons. The clonotype comes from a woman in her thirties in good health and CMV-seropositive. The chain is built from TRBV5-4 and TRBJ1-4; D might be TRBD1 (6 bases). Sequenced: PBMCs. CDR3 sequence: CASSVQGTEKLFF. In DNA form, the CDR3 reads TGTGCCAGCAGCGTCCAGGGGACGGAAAAACTGTTTTTT.